Presented here are 9 T cell receptor beta chains from one specimen sequenced in a study of T cell changes during pregnancy in multiple sclerosis. Only in-frame clones appear in the TCRdb table, and some are missing; sequencing was by immunoSEQ multiplex PCR. The sample carries roughly 110,000 clones, about 94% recorded once. The source material was peripheral blood, sampled in the third trimester of pregnancy. The receptor source for this set is a female donor with multiple sclerosis, enrolled in a pregnancy study.

The chain uses TRBV2 and TRBJ1-2, with D possibly being TRBD1 (6 bases). The V and J ends lost 9 bases and 7 bases respectively, with 15 bases between them. The CDR3 loop spans 12 amino acids. Germline V lookup: CDR1 SNHLY, CDR2 FYNNEI. The CDR3 DNA follows: TGTGCCAGAAAGCCAGGGGTTGGTGGCTACACCTTC. Its translation is CARKPGVGGYTF.

The V call is TRBV30, the J call TRBJ1-5; D is unclear. The V gene's germline CDR1 is GTSNPN and CDR2 SVGIG (reference sequence). This CDR3 contains 15 residues. V lost 0 bases to trimming and J lost 2 bases, with 11 bases between them. CDR3 nucleotide sequence: TGTGCCTGGAGTGTATCCGGCGGGGGCAATCAGCCCCAGCATTTT. It is translated as CAWSVSGGGNQPQHF.

This chain links TRBV5-4 with TRBJ1-1; the match to TRBD1 covers 7 bases. From germline, CDR1 is SGHNT and CDR2 YYREEE (reference sequence). V lost 2 bases to trimming and J lost 3 bases; unmatched junction nucleotides: 1. The CDR3 is made up of 13 amino acids. The DNA for the CDR3 is TGTGCCAGCAGCTTTGGACAGGACACTGAAGCTTTCTTT. Residues: CASSFGQDTEAFF. The entire variable domain, with the rest obtained from reference TRBV5-4 and TRBJ1-1, is as follows: ETGVTQSPTHLIKTRGQQVTLRCSSQSGHNTVSWYQQALGQGPQFIFQYYREEENGRGNFPPRFSGLQFPNYSSELNVNALELDDSALYLCASSFGQDTEAFFGQGTRLTVV.

The CDR3 DNA is TGCGCCAGCAGCCCGGGACTAGCGGGAGCCGGGGGGGATACGCAGTATTTT. Its translation: CASSPGLAGAGGDTQYF. This sequence joins TRBV5-1 and TRBJ2-3; 14 bases line up with TRBD2. The CDR3 totals 17 residues. V shed 4 bases, J shed 6 bases, and the junction held 10 bases outside the gene matches. Germline lookup yields CDR1 SGHRS and CDR2 YFSETQ.

The chain employs TRBV7-8 and TRBJ2-2, with D possibly TRBD2 on 5 matching bases. V was pared by 1 base and J by 0 bases, with 6 bases between. Germline V lookup: CDR1 SGHVS, CDR2 FQNEAQ. The CDR3 consists of 15 residues. The DNA for the CDR3 is TGTGCCAGCAGCTTAGGGACTGCGAACACCGGGGAGCTGTTTTTT. As protein: CASSLGTANTGELFF.

The V and J genes are TRBV9 and TRBJ2-7; 13 positions agree with TRBD2. Per the germline V gene, CDR1 is SGDLS and CDR2 is YYNGEE. The V and J ends lost 3 bases and 4 bases, in that order; junction bases with no gene match: 4. The CDR3 is 15 amino acids. The DNA for the CDR3 is TGTGCCAGCAGCGGGGGGACTAGCGGGGTTTACGAGCAGTACTTC. This sequence encodes CASSGGTSGVYEQYF. The full variable domain, in which reference TRBV9 and TRBJ2-7 provide the parts outside the CDR3, is DSGVTQTPKHLITATGQRVTLRCSPRSGDLSVYWYQQSLDQGLQFLIQYYNGEERAKGNILERFSAQQFPDLHSELNLSSLELGDSALYFCASSGGTSGVYEQYFGPGTRLTVT.

The chain couples TRBV20-1 to TRBJ2-7; D might be TRBD1 (6 bases). The CDR3 spans 11 residues. V lost 5 bases to trimming and J lost 10 bases, with 15 bases between them. Germline V gene lookup returns CDR1 DFQATT and CDR2 SNEGSKA (reference sequence). CDR3 DNA: TGCAGTGCTTTGGGGGCGGAACTTCAGTACTTC. It yields the protein CSALGAELQYF.

As DNA, the CDR3 is TGTGCCAGCAGCCTCGCTAGCCGCGCCTACAATGAGCAGTTCTTC. Protein product: CASSLASRAYNEQFF. The chain carries TRBV9 and TRBJ2-1; D is perhaps TRBD2 (5 bases). The CDR3 spans 15 residues. Germline V CDR1 and CDR2: SGDLS, YYNGEE. Trimming removed 4 bases from V and 2 bases from J, with 13 bases in between.

This clone showed up just once. The genes are TRBV7-3 and TRBJ2-5, with 7 bases identical to TRBD2. CDR1 is SGHTA, CDR2 FQGTGA, per germline. Trimming cost V 5 bases and J 4 bases; bases outside gene matches: 10. This CDR3 contains 15 residues. The chain's CDR3 is CASSAGGGSAETQYF. CDR3 bases: TGTGCCAGCAGCGCCGGCGGGGGAAGTGCAGAGACCCAGTACTTC.